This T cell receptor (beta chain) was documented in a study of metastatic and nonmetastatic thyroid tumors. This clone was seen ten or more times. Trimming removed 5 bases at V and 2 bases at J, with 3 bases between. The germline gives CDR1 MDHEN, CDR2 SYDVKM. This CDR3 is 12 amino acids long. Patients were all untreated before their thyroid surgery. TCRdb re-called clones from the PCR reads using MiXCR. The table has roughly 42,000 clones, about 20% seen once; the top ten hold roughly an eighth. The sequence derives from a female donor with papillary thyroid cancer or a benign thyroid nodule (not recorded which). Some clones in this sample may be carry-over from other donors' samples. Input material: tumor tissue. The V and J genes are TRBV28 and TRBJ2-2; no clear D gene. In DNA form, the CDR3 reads TGTGCCAGCAGTCTCAACACCGGGGAGCTGTTTTTT. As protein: CASSLNTGELFF.